This T cell receptor beta chain was sequenced in a study of identical twins. A template switching step contributed a universal primer site, while unique molecular identifiers were present in the cDNA. TCRdb re-analysed the 5' RACE reads in MiXCR, keeping a single row per CDR3 protein. The sample has about 530,000 distinct CDR3 sequences, around 15% seen once. Points from the study as a whole: Models underestimated TCR alpha sharing (out-of-frame) in monozygotic twins. The study found excess low generation probability among twin-shared out-of-frame alpha sequences.

The V gene end was trimmed by 8 bases and the J gene end by 0 bases; junction bases not matched to a gene: 7. CDR1 MNHEY and CDR2 SMNVEV come from the germline V gene (reference sequence). This CDR3 has 16 residues. Concerning this clonotype itself: Its target is not known.

These data were also filed under a second study, of yellow fever vaccine responses in identical twins.

Sequences were obtained from CD4+ T cells sorted from blood. This sequence originates from a young woman in good health. The chain has TRBV27 and TRBJ2-6, with TRBD1 matching over 7 bases. The CDR3 spells CASGTGANSGANVLTF. The CDR3, as DNA: TGTGCCAGCGGAACAGGGGCCAACTCTGGGGCCAACGTCCTGACTTTC.